This T cell receptor beta chain emerged from a study of graft-versus-host responses after intestinal transplantation. Study-level information: Transplants were multivisceral, liver-intestinal, or isolated intestinal. Every recipient underwent anti-thymocyte globulin induction, then tacrolimus and steroids for roughly 3 years. The study's findings and limits: Graft-versus-host to host-versus-graft clonal ratios in allografts were high in patients with graft-donor T cell macrochimerism.

With respect to this clone: Its specificity is unknown.

The length of the CDR3 is 12 residues. Germline V gene sequence: CDR1 MDHEN, CDR2 SYDVKM. V lost 6 bases to trimming and J lost 5 bases, with 9 bases between them. Sequencing was performed with immunoSEQ multiplex PCR; in TCRdb, only in-frame clones are kept and a portion is missing. Of about 86,000 clones in the sample, about 87% were seen once. The V call is TRBV28, the J call TRBJ2-3; perhaps TRBD2 as D (6 bases). Specimen: unstimulated CD4+ T cells sorted from spleen or lymph node cells, collected before transplant. This sequence was found in a human donor who was the organ donor for an intestinal transplant. CDR3 sequence reads: CASRLAGDTQYF. CDR3 sequence (DNA): TGTGCCAGCAGACTAGCTGGAGATACGCAGTATTTT.